The 10 T cell receptor beta chains presented below share a single source sample, sequenced in a study of blood T cell repertoires in COVID-19. The table came from immunoSEQ multiplex PCR; TCRdb's copy has only in-frame clones and leaves some out. The table shows a few hundred thousand clones, with 65% to 90% occurring only once. Sequencing was performed on peripheral blood. The origin of the receptors is a woman in her 70s with COVID-19, enrolled during active disease.

The V gene is TRBV6-5, the J gene TRBJ1-2; TRBD1 is a possible D gene (6 bases). The CDR3 is made up of 13 amino acids. In germline, CDR1 is MNHEY, CDR2 SVGAGI. Trimming left V 6 bases short and J 6 bases short, with 14 bases between. The CDR3 here is CASSFGTFDGYTF. Here the CDR3 DNA reads TGTGCCAGCAGCTTCGGGACATTTGATGGCTACACCTTC.

This chain connects TRBV6-2 or TRBV6-3 to TRBJ1-5; D possibly corresponds to TRBD1 (6 bases). V gave up 4 bases and J gave up 4 bases, with 11 bases separating them. Germline V gene lookup returns CDR1 MNHEY and CDR2 SVGEGT. This CDR3 is 14 amino acids long. CDR3 residues: CASSSQGFNQPQHF. CDR3 in DNA: TGTGCCAGCAGTTCTCAGGGGTTTAATCAGCCCCAGCATTTT.

This chain joins TRBV9 and TRBJ2-7; TRBD2 might be the D (7 bases). The CDR3 loop spans 14 amino acids. Trimming removed 0 bases from V and 5 bases from J, with 12 bases in between. From germline, CDR1 is SGDLS and CDR2 YYNGEE. The CDR3 sequence is CASSVVAGAHEQYF. In nucleotides, the CDR3 is TGTGCCAGCAGCGTAGTGGCGGGGGCGCACGAGCAGTACTTC.

The J gene is TRBJ2-7, the V gene TRBV7-2, with 10 bases matching TRBD2. Germline-derived CDR1 and CDR2 are SGHTA and FQGNSA. J was trimmed by 6 bases and V by 2 bases; bases with no gene match: 4. The CDR3 loop spans 14 amino acids. Written as DNA, the CDR3 is TGTGCCAGCAGCTTAAGCGGGGGGGCGTCCGAGCAGTACTTC. The encoded protein is CASSLSGGASEQYF.

The V call is TRBV3-1 (or the pseudogene TRBV3-2), the J call TRBJ1-4; weak D call: TRBD1 (6 bases). The CDR3 has 17 residues. Germline CDR1 and CDR2: LGHDT and YNNKEL (reference sequence). V was shortened by 0 bases and J by 5 bases, with 16 bases between the two germline ends. The DNA of the CDR3 is TGTGCCAGCAGCCAAGAACAGGGTAGGGCCAAAAATGAAAAACTGTTTTTT. It yields the protein CASSQEQGRAKNEKLFF.

The chain links TRBV5-1 to TRBJ1-2; 12 bases match TRBD1. The CDR3 contains 15 residues. The germline V gene encodes CDR1 SGHRS and CDR2 YFSETQ. V dropped 4 bases and J dropped 8; count of bases not matched to a gene: 9. DNA of the CDR3: TGCGCCAGCAGCGGGACAGGGGGCCAAGGAGAAGGCTACACCTTC. Translated, it gives CASSGTGGQGEGYTF.

V usage is TRBV30 and J usage is TRBJ1-2; possible D gene TRBD1, 5 bases. V shed 6 bases and J shed 7 bases, with 18 bases lying between them. The CDR3 contains 13 residues. Looked up from germline, CDR1 is GTSNPN and CDR2 is SVGIG (reference sequence). The CDR3 sequence is CACDVRGGGGYTF. The CDR3 DNA reads TGTGCCTGCGATGTGAGGGGAGGAGGTGGCTACACCTTC.

The V gene is TRBV7-8, the J gene TRBJ1-1; TRBD1 matches at 7 bases. CDR3 length: 14 residues. Trimming removed 5 bases from V and 5 bases from J; junction bases left unmatched: 8. CDR1 and CDR2 (germline): SGHVS, FQNEAQ. CDR3 nucleotides: TGTGCCAGCAGCACCCGACAGGGTGGGACTGAAGCTTTCTTT. Encoded protein: CASSTRQGGTEAFF.

This clone was seen at least ten times. This chain connects TRBV29-1 to TRBJ2-1; D is perhaps TRBD1 (5 bases). V lost 7 bases and J 0 bases, leaving 13 bases between the germline ends. This CDR3 contains 14 residues. Germline V CDR1 and CDR2: SQVTM, ANQGSEA. The CDR3 coding sequence is TGCAGCGCCGACAGCCAGAGCTCCTACAATGAGCAGTTCTTC. The encoded protein is CSADSQSSYNEQFF.

The chain recombines TRBV30 with TRBJ1-2; D is perhaps TRBD1 (6 bases). Between the trimmed V and J ends, which lost 3 bases and 5 bases, there was a span of 10 bases. CDR3 length: 12 amino acids. Germline-derived CDR1 and CDR2 are GTSNPN and SVGIG (reference sequence). CDR3 DNA sequence: TGTGCCTGGAGCGATGGGACATATGGCTACACCTTC. As protein: CAWSDGTYGYTF.